This passage covers 19 T cell receptor beta chains from one sample sequenced in a study of blood T cell repertoires in COVID-19 (dated by TCRdb to the early 2020s). Receptors were amplified or captured by the immunoSEQ multiplex PCR assay. TCRdb provides this immuneACCESS table in a form limited to in-frame rearrangements. Some clones are lacking; in checked studies, under half of them reflect an unresolved V gene, and why the rest are absent is not known. The sample data list around 620,000 clones, and around 90% of these were observed just once. The ten largest make up approximately 0.25% of the sample. Sequenced input: peripheral blood. The receptors shown here come from a woman aged 18-35 years with acute or convalescent COVID-19.

The table lists this clone with a few counts. The chain has TRBV12-5 and TRBJ1-1; 8 nucleotides agree with TRBD1. The trim removed 3 bases at V and 7 bases at J, leaving 10 bases unmatched. CDR3 length: 15 amino acids. Germline V gives CDR1 LGHNT, CDR2 FRNRAP. CDR3 nucleotide sequence: TGTGCTAGTGGTTTCTCCGGGACAGGCTCAAATGAAGCTTTCTTT. The encoded protein is CASGFSGTGSNEAFF.

V usage is TRBV9 and J usage is TRBJ1-4, with D unresolved. This CDR3 contains 15 residues. The germline V gene has CDR1 SGDLS and CDR2 YYNGEE. V gave up 4 bases and J gave up 1 base, with 11 bases separating them. The CDR3 region has the DNA TGTGCCAGCAGCCCCAGGCCCTTAACTAATGAAAAACTGTTTTTT. It specifies CASSPRPLTNEKLFF.

V gene TRBV6-5 combines with J gene TRBJ2-2, with D perhaps TRBD1 (5 bases). Per the germline V gene, CDR1 is MNHEY and CDR2 is SVGAGI. Trimming stripped 5 bases from V and 6 bases from J, with 13 bases between. There are 14 residues in the CDR3. CDR3 region: CASSTGPTAGELFF. The CDR3 nucleotides read TGTGCCAGCAGTACAGGACCGACCGCCGGGGAGCTGTTTTTT.

The chain is built from TRBV2 and TRBJ2-2, with D maybe TRBD2 (6 bases). CDR3 size: 14 residues. The germline V and J ends were trimmed by 6 bases and 5 bases, with 13 bases remaining between them. The V gene's germline CDR1 is SNHLY and CDR2 FYNNEI. The CDR3 DNA reads TGTGCCAGCAGAGGACCTAGCGTAACCGGGGAGCTGTTTTTT. It is translated as CASRGPSVTGELFF.

The chain uses TRBV7-8 and TRBJ1-3, with 7 bases aligning to TRBD1. V shed 4 bases, J shed 0 bases, and the junction held 6 bases outside the gene matches. This CDR3 has 16 residues. The germline gives CDR1 SGHVS, CDR2 FQNEAQ. CDR3 sequence reads: CASSWGQKISGNTIYF. CDR3 coding DNA: TGTGCCAGCAGCTGGGGACAGAAAATCTCTGGAAACACCATATATTTT.

This clone was picked up a small number of times. The chain employs TRBV7-6 and TRBJ1-1; TRBD1 is a possible D gene (5 bases). The V end lost 1 base, the J end lost 1 base, and 10 bases lay between the germline ends. Per germline, CDR1 SGHVS and CDR2 FNYEAQ. CDR3 length: 15 amino acids. The CDR3 region has the DNA TGTGCCAGCAGCTTAGGGGGCGCACAGAACACTGAAGCTTTCTTT. It codes for CASSLGGAQNTEAFF.

For this clone: Additional DNA sequences in this sample encode the identical CDR3. The chain links TRBV6-5 to TRBJ1-5; 7 positions agree with TRBD1. The trim removed 4 bases at V and 4 bases at J, leaving 1 base unmatched. Germline CDR1 reads MNHEY; CDR2 reads SVGAGI. CDR3 length: 13 amino acids. The CDR3 DNA is TGTGCCAGCAGTTCAGGGGGAAATCAGCCCCAGCATTTT. Translated, it gives CASSSGGNQPQHF.

J is TRBJ1-5 and V is TRBV7-8; TRBD1 agrees at 8 bases. The CDR3 extends over 15 amino acids. Germline assignment: CDR1 SGHVS and CDR2 FQNEAQ. With V trimmed by 5 bases and J by 4 bases, 7 bases remained unmatched. This CDR3 is CASSTLQGVNQPQHF. CDR3 nucleotides: TGTGCCAGCAGCACCCTACAGGGGGTGAATCAGCCCCAGCATTTT.

The chain recombines TRBV6-6 with TRBJ1-6; a weak D match, TRBD1 (5 bases). The CDR3 runs to 14 residues. Per germline, CDR1 MNHNY and CDR2 SVGAGI (reference sequence). Trimming took 5 bases from V and 9 from J, leaving 14 bases between them. In DNA, the CDR3 is TGTGCCAGCAGTCACGAAGGGGTGGGTTCACCCCTCCACTTT. Its translation is CASSHEGVGSPLHF.

The chain carries TRBV5-4 and TRBJ2-3; maybe TRBD1 (5 bases). Germline loops: CDR1 SGHNT, CDR2 YYREEE (reference sequence). The CDR3 totals 15 residues. V was shortened by 1 base and J by 2 bases, with 11 bases between the two germline ends. CDR3 region: CASSLYQGPTDTQYF. The DNA for the CDR3 is TGTGCCAGCAGCTTGTATCAGGGCCCCACAGATACGCAGTATTTT.

V usage is TRBV29-1 and J usage is TRBJ2-7, with a possible D match to TRBD1 (6 bases). In germline, CDR1 is SQVTM, CDR2 ANQGSEA. V was cut by 1 base and J by 1 base, with 8 bases left in between. The CDR3 contains 13 residues. Here the CDR3 DNA reads TGCAGCGTTGAAGCAGGGGAGTCCTACGAGCAGTACTTC. Translation: CSVEAGESYEQYF.

CDR3 region: CASSTQGNGYGYTF. As DNA, the CDR3 is TGTGCCAGCAGTACACAGGGGAATGGGTATGGCTACACCTTC. This chain uses TRBV6-5 with TRBJ1-2, with 7 bases lining up with TRBD1. The germline V gene encodes CDR1 MNHEY and CDR2 SVGAGI. V shed 5 bases and J 5 bases; nucleotides not matched to a gene: 8. There are 14 residues in the CDR3.

This clone showed up just once. The gene calls are TRBV4-2 and TRBJ1-4; TRBD1 matches at 8 bases. V lost 1 base, J lost 4 bases, and 14 bases stayed unmatched. Germline V gene lookup returns CDR1 LGHNA and CDR2 YNFKEQ. The length of the CDR3 is 19 residues. The CDR3 here is CASSQGVRGQFSGNEKLFF. CDR3 coding DNA: TGTGCCAGCAGCCAAGGGGTCAGGGGGCAGTTTAGCGGTAATGAAAAACTGTTTTTT.

This rearrangement joins TRBV28 to TRBJ1-5; no clear D gene. The V gene's germline CDR1 is MDHEN and CDR2 SYDVKM. Trimming left V 3 bases short and J 9 bases short, with 15 bases between. CDR3 length: 14 amino acids. The CDR3 nucleotides are TGTGCCAGCAGTTTCTCAGTAAACCACCGGCCCCAGCATTTT. It codes for CASSFSVNHRPQHF.

The chain has TRBV19 and TRBJ2-5; the D gene is possibly TRBD2 (6 bases). With 6 bases removed from V and 4 bases from J, the gap between germline ends came to 15 bases. Per germline, CDR1 LNHDA and CDR2 SQIVND (reference sequence). The CDR3 has 14 residues. In DNA, the CDR3 is TGTGCCAGTAGGCTAAGGGGAGGCGCAGAGACCCAGTACTTC. It yields the protein CASRLRGGAETQYF.

This clone has just one count. The chain carries TRBV18 and TRBJ2-7; D may be TRBD1 (5 bases). CDR1 is KGHSH and CDR2 is LQKENI in the germline V gene. With 0 bases removed from V and 3 bases from J, the gap between germline ends came to 9 bases. This CDR3 is built from 14 residues. CDR3 region: CASSPPGQDYEQYF. The CDR3 bases are TGTGCCAGCTCACCACCGGGGCAGGACTACGAGCAGTACTTC.

This chain joins TRBV1 and TRBJ2-7; the table's D call TRBD1 went unverified against the DNA. TRBV1 is designated a pseudogene. The CDR3 runs 15 residues. The CDR3 loop is CTSSPRGQIAYEQYF. CDR3 DNA: TGCACCAGCAGCCCGAGAGGACAGATTGCCTACGAGCAGTACTTC.

The V call is TRBV6-4, the J call TRBJ2-2; TRBD2 aligns across 9 bases. The V and J ends lost 5 bases and 0 bases, in that order; junction bases with no gene match: 10. This CDR3 contains 18 residues. Germline CDR1 reads MRHNA; CDR2 reads SNTAGT. In nucleotides, the CDR3 is TGTGCCAGCAGTTCGGGGGTAGCGGGGGCCGCGAACACCGGGGAGCTGTTTTTT. Translated, it gives CASSSGVAGAANTGELFF.

This clone has just one count. The CDR3 DNA reads as TGTGCCAGTAGTGGTAACGGTGGCTACACCTTC. Translating gives CASSGNGGYTF. The J gene is TRBJ1-2, the V gene TRBV19; D remains ambiguous. This CDR3 is built from 11 residues. From germline, CDR1 is LNHDA and CDR2 SQIVND (reference sequence). Deletions cut 5 bases from V and 7 bases from J, with 8 bases between.